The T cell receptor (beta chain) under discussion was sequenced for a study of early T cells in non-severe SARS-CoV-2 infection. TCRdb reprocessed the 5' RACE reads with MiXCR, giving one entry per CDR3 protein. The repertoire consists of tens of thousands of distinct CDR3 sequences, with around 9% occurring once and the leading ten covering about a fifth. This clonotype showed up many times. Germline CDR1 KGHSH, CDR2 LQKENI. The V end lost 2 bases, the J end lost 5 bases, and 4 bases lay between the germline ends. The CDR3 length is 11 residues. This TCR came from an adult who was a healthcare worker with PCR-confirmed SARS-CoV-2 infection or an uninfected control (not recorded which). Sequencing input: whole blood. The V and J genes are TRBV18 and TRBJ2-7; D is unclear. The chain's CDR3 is CASSPSDEQYF. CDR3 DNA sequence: TGTGCCAGCTCACCATCCGACGAGCAGTACTTC. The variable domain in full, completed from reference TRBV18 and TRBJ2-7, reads NAGVMQNPRHLVRRRGQEARLRCSPMKGHSHVYWYRQLPEEGLKFMVYLQKENIIDESGMPKERFSAEFPKEGPSILRIQQVVRGDSAAYFCASSPSDEQYFGPGTRLTVT.